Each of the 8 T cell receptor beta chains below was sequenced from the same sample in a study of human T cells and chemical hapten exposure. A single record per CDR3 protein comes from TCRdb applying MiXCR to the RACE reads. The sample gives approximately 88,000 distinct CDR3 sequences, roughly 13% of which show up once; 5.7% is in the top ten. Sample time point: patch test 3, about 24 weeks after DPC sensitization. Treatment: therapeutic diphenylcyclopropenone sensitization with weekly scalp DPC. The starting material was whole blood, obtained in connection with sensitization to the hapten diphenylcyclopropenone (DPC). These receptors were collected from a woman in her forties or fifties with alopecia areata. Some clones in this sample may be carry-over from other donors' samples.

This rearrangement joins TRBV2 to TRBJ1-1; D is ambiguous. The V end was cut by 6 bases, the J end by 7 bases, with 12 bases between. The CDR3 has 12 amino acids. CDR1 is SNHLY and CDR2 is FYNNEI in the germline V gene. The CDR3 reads CASRATAGEAFF. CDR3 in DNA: TGTGCCAGCAGAGCCACAGCCGGTGAAGCTTTCTTT.

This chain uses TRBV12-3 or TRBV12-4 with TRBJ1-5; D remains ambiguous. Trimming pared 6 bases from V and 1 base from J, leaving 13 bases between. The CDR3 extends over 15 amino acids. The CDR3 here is CASRTTGRSNQPQHF. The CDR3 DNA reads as TGTGCCAGCAGAACGACCGGGAGAAGCAATCAGCCCCAGCATTTT.

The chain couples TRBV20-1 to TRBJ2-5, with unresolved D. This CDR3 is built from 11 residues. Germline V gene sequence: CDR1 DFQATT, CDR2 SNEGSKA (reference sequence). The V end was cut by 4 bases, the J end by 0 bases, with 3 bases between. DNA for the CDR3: TGCAGTGCTACGTACCAAGAGACCCAGTACTTC. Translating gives CSATYQETQYF.

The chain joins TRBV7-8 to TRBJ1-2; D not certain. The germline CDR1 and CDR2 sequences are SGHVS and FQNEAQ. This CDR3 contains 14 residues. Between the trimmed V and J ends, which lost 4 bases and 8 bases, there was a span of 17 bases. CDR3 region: CASSSLLSMEGYTF. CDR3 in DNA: TGTGCCAGCAGCTCCCTACTCTCCATGGAGGGCTACACCTTC.

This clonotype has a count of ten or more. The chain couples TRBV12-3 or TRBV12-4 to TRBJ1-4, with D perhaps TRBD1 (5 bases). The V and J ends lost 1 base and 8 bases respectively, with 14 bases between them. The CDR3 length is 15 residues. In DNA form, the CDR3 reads TGTGCCAGCAGTTTAGGCGAGGGGCGCGGAGAAAAACTGTTTTTT. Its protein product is CASSLGEGRGEKLFF.

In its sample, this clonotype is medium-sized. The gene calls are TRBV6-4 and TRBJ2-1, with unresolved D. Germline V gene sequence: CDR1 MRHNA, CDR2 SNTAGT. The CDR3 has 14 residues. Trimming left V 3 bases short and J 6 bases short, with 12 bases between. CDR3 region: CASSESGGGNEQFF. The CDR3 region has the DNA TGTGCCAGCAGTGAGTCAGGCGGCGGCAATGAGCAGTTCTTC.

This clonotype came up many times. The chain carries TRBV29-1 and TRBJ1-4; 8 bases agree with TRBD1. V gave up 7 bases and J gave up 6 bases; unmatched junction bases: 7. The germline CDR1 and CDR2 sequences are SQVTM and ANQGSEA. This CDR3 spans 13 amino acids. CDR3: CSATQGADEKLFF. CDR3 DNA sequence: TGCAGCGCAACCCAGGGGGCGGATGAAAAACTGTTTTTT.

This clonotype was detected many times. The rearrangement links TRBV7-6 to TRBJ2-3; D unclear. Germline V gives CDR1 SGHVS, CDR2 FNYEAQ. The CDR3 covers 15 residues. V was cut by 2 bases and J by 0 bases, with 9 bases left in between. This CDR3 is CASSLMSPSTDTQYF. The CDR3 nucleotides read TGTGCCAGCAGCTTAATGAGCCCTAGCACAGATACGCAGTATTTT.